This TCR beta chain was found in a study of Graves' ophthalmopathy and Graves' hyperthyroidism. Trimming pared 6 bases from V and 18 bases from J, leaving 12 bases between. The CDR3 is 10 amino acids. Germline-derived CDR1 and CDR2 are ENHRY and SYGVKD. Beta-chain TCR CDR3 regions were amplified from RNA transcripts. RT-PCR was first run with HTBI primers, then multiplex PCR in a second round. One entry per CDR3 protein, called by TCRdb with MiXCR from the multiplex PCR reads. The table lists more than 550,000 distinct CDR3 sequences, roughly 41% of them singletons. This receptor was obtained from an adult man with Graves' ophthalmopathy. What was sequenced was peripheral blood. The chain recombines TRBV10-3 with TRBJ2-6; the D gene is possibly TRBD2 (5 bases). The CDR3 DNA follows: TGTGCCATCAGCGAGGGTGTTCAGACTTTC. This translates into CAISEGVQTF.